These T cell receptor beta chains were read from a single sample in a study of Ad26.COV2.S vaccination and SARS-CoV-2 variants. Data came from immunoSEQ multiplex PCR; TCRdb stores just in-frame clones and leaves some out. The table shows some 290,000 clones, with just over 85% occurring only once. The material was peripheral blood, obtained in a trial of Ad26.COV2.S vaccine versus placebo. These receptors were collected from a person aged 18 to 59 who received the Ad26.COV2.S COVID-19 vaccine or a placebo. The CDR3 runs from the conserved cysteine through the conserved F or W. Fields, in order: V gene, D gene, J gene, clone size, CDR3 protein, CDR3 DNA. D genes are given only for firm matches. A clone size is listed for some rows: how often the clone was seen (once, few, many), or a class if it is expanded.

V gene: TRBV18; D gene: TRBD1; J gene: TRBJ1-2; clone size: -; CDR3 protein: CASSPPGGGSHYGYTF; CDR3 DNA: TGTGCCAGCTCACCACCCGGAGGGGGCTCACACTATGGCTACACCTTC
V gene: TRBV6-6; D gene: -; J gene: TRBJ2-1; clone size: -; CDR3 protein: CASSPGTLLGNEQFF; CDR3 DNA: TGTGCCAGCAGTCCGGGGACTTTACTAGGCAATGAGCAGTTCTTC
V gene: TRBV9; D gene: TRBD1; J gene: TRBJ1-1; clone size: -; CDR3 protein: CASSALDRGEAFF; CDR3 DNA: TGTGCCAGCAGCGCCTTGGACAGGGGTGAAGCTTTCTTT
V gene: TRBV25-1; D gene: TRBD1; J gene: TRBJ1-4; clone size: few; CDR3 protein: CASSRPPGQGDEKLFF; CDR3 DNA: TGTGCCAGCAGCCGCCCCCCGGGACAGGGGGATGAAAAACTGTTTTTT
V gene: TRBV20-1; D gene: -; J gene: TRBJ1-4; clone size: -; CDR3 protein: CSAREGYKLFF; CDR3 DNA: TGCAGTGCTAGAGAGGGGTATAAACTGTTTTTT
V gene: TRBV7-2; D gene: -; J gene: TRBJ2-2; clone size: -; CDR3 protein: CASSLQGGGNTGELFF; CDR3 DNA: TGTGCCAGCAGCTTACAGGGTGGGGGTAACACCGGGGAGCTGTTTTTT
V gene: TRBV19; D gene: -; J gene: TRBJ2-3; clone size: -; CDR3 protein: CASSLRLGSTDTQYF; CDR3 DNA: TGTGCCAGTAGTTTGCGACTGGGGAGCACAGATACGCAGTATTTT
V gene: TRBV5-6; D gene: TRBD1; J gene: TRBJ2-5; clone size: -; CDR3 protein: CASSLETGEETQYF; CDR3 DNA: TGTGCCAGCAGCTTGGAGACAGGGGAAGAGACCCAGTACTTC
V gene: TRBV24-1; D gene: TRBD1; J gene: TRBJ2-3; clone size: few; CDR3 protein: CATSGGTGGSTDTQYF; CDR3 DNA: TGTGCCACCAGCGGCGGGACAGGGGGCTCCACAGATACGCAGTATTTT
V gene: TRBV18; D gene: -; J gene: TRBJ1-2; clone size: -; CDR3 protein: CASSAERLILMHGYTF; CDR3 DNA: TGTGCCAGCTCAGCCGAACGGCTAATTCTAATGCATGGCTACACCTTC
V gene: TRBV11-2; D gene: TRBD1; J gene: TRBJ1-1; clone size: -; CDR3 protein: CASRMTGALNTEAFF; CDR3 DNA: TGTGCCAGCAGGATGACAGGGGCCTTGAACACTGAAGCTTTCTTT
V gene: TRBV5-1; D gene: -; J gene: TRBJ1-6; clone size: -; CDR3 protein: CASSYSGFYNSPLHF; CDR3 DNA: TGCGCCAGCAGCTATTCGGGATTTTATAATTCACCCCTCCACTTT
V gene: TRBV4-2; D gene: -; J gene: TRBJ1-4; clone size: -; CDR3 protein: CASSQVGGSNEKLFF; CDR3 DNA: TGTGCCAGCAGCCAAGTAGGGGGATCTAATGAAAAACTGTTTTTT
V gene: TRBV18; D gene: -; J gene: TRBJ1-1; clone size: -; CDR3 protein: CASSPALYTEAFF; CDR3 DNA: TGTGCCAGCTCACCGGCGCTATACACTGAAGCTTTCTTT
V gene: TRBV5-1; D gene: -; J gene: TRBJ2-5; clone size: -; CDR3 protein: CASSLVLGEETQYF; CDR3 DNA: TGCGCCAGCAGCTTGGTACTAGGAGAAGAGACCCAGTACTTC
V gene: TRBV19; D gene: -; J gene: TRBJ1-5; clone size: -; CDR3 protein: CASSTGANQPQHF; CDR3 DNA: TGTGCCAGTAGTACAGGGGCAAATCAGCCCCAGCATTTT
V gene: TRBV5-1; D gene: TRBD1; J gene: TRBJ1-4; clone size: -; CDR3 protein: CASSPGTGNEKLFF; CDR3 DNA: TGCGCCAGCAGTCCCGGGACAGGGAATGAAAAACTGTTTTTT
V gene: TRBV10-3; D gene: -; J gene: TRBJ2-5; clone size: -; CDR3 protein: CAISERVQETQYF; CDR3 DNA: TGTGCCATCAGTGAAAGGGTCCAAGAGACCCAGTACTTC
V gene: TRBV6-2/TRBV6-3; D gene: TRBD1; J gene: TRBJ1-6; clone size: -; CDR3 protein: CASRPDRVYNSPLHF; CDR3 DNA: TGTGCCAGCAGACCTGACAGGGTCTATAATTCACCCCTCCACTTT
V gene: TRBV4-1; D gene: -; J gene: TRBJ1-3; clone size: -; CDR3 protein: CASSQELSSGNTIYF; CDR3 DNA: TGCGCCAGCAGCCAAGAGTTGAGCTCTGGAAACACCATATATTTT
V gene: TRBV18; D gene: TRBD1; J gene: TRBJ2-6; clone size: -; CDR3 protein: CASSLTPQGAGANVLTF; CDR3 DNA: TGTGCCAGCTCACTTACTCCACAGGGGGCTGGGGCCAACGTCCTGACTTTC
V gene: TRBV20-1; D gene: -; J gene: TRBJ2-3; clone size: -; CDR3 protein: CSARDGDTQYF; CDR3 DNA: TGCAGTGCTAGAGATGGAGATACGCAGTATTTT
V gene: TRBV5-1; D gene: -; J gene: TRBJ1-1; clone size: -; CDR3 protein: CASSLAWDTEAFF; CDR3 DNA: TGCGCCAGCAGCTTGGCCTGGGACACTGAAGCTTTCTTT
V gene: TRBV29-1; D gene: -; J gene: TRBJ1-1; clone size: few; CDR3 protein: CSVGNSNTEAFF; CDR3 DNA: TGCAGCGTTGGGAACAGTAACACTGAAGCTTTCTTT
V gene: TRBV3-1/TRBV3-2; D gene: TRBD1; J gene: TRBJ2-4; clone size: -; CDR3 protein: CASSVTGLKNIQYF; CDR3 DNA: TGTGCCAGCAGCGTGACAGGGCTCAAAAACATTCAGTACTTC
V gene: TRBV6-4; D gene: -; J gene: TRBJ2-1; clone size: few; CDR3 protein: CASSVDIYNEQFF; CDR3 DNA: TGTGCCAGCAGTGTAGACATATACAATGAGCAGTTCTTC
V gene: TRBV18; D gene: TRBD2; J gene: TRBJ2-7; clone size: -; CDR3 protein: CASSPQGSGRSDEQYF; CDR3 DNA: TGTGCCAGCTCACCCCAGGGTAGCGGGAGGTCGGACGAGCAGTACTTC
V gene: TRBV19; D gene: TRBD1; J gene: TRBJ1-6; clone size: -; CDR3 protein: CASSIQRGTGSSPLHF; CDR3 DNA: TGTGCCAGTAGTATCCAACGCGGGACAGGGAGTTCACCCCTCCACTTT
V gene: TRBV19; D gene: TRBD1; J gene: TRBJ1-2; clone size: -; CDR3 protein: CASSRAGTGGDYGYTF; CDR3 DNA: TGTGCCAGTAGTAGGGCCGGGACAGGGGGCGACTATGGCTACACCTTC
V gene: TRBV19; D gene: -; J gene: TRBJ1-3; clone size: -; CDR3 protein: CASSLRAGNTIYF; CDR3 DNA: TGTGCCAGTAGCCTCAGGGCTGGAAACACCATATATTTT
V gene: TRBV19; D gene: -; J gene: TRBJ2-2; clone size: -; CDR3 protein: CASSDPAQGNTGELFF; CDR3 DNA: TGTGCCAGCTCGGACCCAGCGCAGGGGAACACCGGGGAGCTGTTTTTT
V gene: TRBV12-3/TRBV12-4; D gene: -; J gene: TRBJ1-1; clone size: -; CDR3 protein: CASSDILNTEAFF; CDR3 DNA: TGTGCCAGCAGTGATATATTGAACACTGAAGCTTTCTTT
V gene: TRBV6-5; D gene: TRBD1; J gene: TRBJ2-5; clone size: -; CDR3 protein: CASGTVQETQYF; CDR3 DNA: TGTGCCAGTGGGACAGTCCAAGAGACCCAGTACTTC
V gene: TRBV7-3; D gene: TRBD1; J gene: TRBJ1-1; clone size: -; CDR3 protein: CASSQVPGQLMNTEAFF; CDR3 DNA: TGTGCCAGCAGCCAGGTTCCGGGACAGCTGATGAACACTGAAGCTTTCTTT
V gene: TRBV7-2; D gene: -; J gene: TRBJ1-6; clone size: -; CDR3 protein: CASSLVRGSYSPLHF; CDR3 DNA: TGTGCCAGCAGCTTAGTTCGGGGGTCTTATTCACCCCTCCACTTT
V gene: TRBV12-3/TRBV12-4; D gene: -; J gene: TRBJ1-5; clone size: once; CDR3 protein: CASSLLSNQPQHF; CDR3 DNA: TGTGCCAGCAGTTTACTTAGCAATCAGCCCCAGCATTTT
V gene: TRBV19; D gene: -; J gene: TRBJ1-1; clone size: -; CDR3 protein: CASRYGGNTEAFF; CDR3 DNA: TGTGCCAGTAGGTATGGAGGGAACACTGAAGCTTTCTTT
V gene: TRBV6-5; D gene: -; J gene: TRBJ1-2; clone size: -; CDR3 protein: CASSSSKAGPYGYTF; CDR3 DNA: TGTGCCAGCAGTTCCTCCAAAGCAGGGCCCTATGGCTACACCTTC
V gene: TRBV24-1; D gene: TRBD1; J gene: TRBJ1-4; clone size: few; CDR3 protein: CATSDLRRGHWVSEKLFF; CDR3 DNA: TGTGCCACCAGTGACTTGAGGAGGGGGCATTGGGTTAGTGAAAAACTGTTTTTT